This TCR beta chain was retrieved from a study of control samples from healthy donors and cancer patients. This clone was counted a few times. Libraries were prepared by immunoSEQ multiplex PCR; TCRdb keeps only in-frame clonotypes and omits some of them. The sample holds about 93,000 clones, 88% seen once. The CDR3 sequence is 16 residues long. Trimming cost V 3 bases and J 4 bases; bases outside gene matches: 7. Germline V gene sequence: CDR1 SGDLS, CDR2 YYNGEE. The J gene is TRBJ2-5, the V gene TRBV9; 12 bases are a match to TRBD2. Input material: blood. The source is a woman aged 70-85 years in good health. The CDR3 region is CASSELAGGLPETQYF. DNA of the CDR3: TGTGCCAGCAGCGAACTAGCGGGGGGTCTCCCAGAGACCCAGTACTTC.